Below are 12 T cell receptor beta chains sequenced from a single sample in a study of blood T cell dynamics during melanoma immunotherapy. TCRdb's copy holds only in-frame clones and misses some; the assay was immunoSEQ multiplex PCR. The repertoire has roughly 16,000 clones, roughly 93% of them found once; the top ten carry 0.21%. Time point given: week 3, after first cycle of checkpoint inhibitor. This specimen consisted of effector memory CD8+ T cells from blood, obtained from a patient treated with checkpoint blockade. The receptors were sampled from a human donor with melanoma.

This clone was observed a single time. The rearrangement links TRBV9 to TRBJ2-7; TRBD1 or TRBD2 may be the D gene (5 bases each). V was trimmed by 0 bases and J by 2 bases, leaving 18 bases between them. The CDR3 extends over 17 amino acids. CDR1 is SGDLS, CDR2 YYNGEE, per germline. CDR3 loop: CASSVGLRGGPTYEQYF. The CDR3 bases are TGTGCCAGCAGCGTAGGCCTTCGGGGCGGACCGACCTACGAGCAGTACTTC.

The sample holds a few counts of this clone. The CDR3 sequence is CASSLSLYEQYF. DNA for the CDR3: TGTGCCAGCAGTTTATCCCTCTACGAGCAGTACTTC. V and J are TRBV28 and TRBJ2-7; D gene uncertain. The V end lost 1 base, the J end lost 3 bases, and 4 bases lay between the germline ends. The CDR3 runs to 12 residues. Per the germline V gene, CDR1 is MDHEN and CDR2 is SYDVKM.

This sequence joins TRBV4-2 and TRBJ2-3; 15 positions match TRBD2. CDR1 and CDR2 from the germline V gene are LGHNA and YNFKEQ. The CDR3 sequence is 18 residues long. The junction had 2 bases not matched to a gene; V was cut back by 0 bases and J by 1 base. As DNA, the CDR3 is TGTGCCAGCAGCCAAGAAGGGACTAGCGGGGGGCGCACAGATACGCAGTATTTT. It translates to CASSQEGTSGGRTDTQYF.

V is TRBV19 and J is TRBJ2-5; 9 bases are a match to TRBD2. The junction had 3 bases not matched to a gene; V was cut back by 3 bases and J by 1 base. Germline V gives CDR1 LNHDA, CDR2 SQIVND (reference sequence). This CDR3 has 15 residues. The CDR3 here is CASSIGLASQETQYF. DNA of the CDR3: TGTGCCAGTAGTATTGGACTAGCGTCCCAAGAGACCCAGTACTTC.

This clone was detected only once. The CDR3 loop is CASRYGRYEQYF. The DNA for the CDR3 is TGTGCCAGCAGGTACGGACGGTACGAGCAGTACTTC. The J gene is TRBJ2-7, the V gene TRBV6-5; D gene ambiguous. Germline CDR1 and CDR2: MNHEY and SVGAGI. Deletions cut 6 bases from V and 4 bases from J, with 10 bases between. This CDR3 region has 12 residues.

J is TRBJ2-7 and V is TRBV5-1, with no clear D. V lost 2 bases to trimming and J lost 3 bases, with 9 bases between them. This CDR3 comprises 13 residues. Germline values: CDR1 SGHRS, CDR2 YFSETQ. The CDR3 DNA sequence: TGCGCCAGCAGCTTTGGCTCCTTCTACGAGCAGTACTTC. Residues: CASSFGSFYEQYF. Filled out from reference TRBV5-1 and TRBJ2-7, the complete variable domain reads KAGVTQTPRYLIKTRGQQVTLSCSPISGHRSVSWYQQTPGQGLQFLFEYFSETQRNKGNFPGRFSGRQFSNSRSEMNVSTLELGDSALYLCASSFGSFYEQYFGPGTRLTVT.

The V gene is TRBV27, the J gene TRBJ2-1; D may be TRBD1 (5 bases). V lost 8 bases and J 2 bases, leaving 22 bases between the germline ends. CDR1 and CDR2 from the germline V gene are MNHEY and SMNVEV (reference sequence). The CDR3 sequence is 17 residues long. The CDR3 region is CASPLWCVRTTYNEQFF. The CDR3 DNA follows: TGTGCCAGCCCTTTGTGGTGCGTACGGACAACCTACAATGAGCAGTTCTTC.

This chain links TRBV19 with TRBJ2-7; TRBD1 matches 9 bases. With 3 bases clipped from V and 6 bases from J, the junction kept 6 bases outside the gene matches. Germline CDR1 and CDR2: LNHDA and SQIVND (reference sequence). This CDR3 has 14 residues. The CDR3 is CASSMGDRVSEQYF. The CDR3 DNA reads TGTGCCAGTAGTATGGGGGACAGGGTATCCGAGCAGTACTTC.

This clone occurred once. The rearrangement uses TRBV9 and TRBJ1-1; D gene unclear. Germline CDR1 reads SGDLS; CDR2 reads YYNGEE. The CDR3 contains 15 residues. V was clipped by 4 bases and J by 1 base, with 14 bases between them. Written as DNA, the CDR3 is TGTGCCAGCAGCCCTCCCCGGGGAGAGAACACTGAAGCTTTCTTT. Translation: CASSPPRGENTEAFF.

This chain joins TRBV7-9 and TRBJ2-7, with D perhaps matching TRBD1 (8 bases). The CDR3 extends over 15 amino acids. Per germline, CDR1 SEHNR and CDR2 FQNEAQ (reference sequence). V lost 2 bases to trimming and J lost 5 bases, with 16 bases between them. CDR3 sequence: CASSLSRTGGDEQYF. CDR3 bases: TGTGCCAGCAGCTTAAGTCGAACAGGGGGGGACGAGCAGTACTTC.

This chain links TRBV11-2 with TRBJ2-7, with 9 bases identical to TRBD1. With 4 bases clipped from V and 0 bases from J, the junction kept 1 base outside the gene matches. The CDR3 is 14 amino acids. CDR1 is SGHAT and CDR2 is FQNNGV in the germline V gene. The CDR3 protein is CASSWTGASYEQYF. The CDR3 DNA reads TGTGCCAGCAGCTGGACAGGGGCCTCCTACGAGCAGTACTTC.

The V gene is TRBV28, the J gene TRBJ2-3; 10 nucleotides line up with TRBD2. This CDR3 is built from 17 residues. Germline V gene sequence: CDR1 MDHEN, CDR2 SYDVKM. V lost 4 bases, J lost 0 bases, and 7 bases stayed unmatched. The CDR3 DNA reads TGTGCCAGCAGTTGGGCCCTAGCGGGAGTTAGCACAGATACGCAGTATTTT. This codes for CASSWALAGVSTDTQYF.